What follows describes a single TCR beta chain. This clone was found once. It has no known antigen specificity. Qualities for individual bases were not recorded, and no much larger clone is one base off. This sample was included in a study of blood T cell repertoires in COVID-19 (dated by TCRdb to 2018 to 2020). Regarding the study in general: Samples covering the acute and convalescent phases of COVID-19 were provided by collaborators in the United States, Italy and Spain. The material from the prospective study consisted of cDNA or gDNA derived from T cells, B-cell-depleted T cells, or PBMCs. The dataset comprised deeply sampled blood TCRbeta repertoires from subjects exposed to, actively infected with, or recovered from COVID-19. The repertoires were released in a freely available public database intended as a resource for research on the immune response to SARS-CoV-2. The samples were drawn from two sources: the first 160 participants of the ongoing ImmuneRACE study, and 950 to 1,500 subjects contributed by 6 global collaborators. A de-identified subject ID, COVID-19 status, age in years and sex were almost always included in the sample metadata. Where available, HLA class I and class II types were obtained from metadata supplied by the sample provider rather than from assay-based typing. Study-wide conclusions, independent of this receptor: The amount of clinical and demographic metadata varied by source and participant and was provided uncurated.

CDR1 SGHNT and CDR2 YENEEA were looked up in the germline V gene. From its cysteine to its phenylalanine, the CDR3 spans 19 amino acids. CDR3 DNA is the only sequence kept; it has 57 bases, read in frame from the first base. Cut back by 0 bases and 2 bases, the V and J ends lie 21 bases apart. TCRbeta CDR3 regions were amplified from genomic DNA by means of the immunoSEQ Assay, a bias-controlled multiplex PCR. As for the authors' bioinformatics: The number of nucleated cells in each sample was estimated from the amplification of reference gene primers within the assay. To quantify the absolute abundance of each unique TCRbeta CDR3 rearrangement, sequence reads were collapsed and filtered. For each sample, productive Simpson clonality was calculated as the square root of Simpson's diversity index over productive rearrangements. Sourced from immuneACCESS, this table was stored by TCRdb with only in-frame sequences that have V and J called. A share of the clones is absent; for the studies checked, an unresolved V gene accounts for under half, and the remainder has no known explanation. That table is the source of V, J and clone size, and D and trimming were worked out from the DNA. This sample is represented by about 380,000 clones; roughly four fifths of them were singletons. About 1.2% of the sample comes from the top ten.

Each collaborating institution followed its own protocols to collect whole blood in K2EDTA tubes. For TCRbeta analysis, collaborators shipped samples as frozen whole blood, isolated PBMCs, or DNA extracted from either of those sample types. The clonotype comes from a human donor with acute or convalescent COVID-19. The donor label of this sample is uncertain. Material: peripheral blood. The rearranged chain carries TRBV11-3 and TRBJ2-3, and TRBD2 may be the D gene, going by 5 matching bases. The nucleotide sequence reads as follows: TGTGCCAGCAGCTTAGATGCACCCCCAACTAGTTCCCTCACAGATACGCAGTATTTT. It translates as CASSLDAPPTSSLTDTQYF.